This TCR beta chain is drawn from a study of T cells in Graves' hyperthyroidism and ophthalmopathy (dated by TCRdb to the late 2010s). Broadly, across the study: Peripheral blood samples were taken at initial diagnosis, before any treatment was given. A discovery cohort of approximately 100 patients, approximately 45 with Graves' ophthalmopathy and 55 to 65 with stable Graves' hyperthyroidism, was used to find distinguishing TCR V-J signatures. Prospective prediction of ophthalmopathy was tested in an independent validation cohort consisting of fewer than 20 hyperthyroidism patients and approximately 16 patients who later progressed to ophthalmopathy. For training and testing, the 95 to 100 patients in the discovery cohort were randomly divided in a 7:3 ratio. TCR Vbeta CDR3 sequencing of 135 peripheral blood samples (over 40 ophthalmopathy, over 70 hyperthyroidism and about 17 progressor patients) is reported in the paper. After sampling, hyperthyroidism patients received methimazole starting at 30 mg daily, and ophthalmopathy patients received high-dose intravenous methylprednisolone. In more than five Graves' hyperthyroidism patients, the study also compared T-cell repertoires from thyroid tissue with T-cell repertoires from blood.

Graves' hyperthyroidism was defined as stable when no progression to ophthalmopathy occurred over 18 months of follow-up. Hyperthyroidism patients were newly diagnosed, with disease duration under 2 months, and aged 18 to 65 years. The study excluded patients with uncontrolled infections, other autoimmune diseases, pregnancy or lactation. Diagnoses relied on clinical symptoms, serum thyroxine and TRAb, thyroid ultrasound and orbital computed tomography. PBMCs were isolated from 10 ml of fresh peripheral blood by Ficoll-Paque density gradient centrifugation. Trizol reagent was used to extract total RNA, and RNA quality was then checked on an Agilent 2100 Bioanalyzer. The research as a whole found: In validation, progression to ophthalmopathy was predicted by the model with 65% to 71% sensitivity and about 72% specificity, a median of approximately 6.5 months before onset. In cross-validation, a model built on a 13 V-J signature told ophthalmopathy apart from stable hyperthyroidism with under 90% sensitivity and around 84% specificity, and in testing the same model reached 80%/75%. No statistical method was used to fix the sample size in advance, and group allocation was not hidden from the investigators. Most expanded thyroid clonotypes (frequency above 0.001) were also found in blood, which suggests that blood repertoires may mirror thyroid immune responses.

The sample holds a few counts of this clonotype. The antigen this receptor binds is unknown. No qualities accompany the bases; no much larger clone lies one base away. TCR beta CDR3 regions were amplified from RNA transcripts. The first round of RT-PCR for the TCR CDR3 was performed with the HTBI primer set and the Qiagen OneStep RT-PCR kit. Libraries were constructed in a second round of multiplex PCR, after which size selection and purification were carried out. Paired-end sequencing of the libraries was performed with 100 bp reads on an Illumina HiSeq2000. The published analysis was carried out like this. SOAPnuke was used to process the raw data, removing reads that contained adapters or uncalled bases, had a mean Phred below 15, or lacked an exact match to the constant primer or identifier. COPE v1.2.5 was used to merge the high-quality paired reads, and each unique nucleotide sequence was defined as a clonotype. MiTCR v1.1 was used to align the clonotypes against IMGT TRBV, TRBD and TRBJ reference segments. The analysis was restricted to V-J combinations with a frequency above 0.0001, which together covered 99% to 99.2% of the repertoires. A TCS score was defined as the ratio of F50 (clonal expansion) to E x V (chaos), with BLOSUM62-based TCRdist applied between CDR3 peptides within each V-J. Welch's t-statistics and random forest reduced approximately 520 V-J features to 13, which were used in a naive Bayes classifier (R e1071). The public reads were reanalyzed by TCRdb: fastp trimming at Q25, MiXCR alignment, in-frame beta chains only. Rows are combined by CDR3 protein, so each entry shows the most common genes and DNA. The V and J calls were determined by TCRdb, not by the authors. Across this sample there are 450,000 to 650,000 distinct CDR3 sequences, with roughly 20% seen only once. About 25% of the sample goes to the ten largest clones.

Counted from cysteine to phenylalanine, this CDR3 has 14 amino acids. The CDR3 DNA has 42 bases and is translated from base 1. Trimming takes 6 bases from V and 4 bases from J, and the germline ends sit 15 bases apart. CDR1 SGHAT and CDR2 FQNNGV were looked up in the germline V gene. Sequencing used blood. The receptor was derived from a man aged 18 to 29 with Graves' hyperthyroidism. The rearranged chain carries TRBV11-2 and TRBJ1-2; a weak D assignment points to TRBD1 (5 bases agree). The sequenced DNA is TGTGCCAGCAGTTCACTCCGGGACCTCTATGGCTACACCTTC. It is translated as CASSSLRDLYGYTF.